The 17 T cell receptor beta chains listed next were all sequenced from one sample in a study of blood T cell repertoires in COVID-19. TCRdb keeps only in-frame clones here, not all; method: immunoSEQ multiplex PCR. In the table there are 150,000 to 200,000 clones, roughly 80% of which are singletons. The sample comprised PBMCs or T cells enriched from blood (not recorded which). These receptors were taken from a woman between 40 and 50 years old with acute COVID-19.

The V call is TRBV7-2, the J call TRBJ2-2; 12 bases fit TRBD2. The CDR3 has 16 amino acids. Germline assignment: CDR1 SGHTA and CDR2 FQGNSA. After removal of 4 bases from V and 5 bases from J, the junction contained 5 bases not matched to a gene. CDR3 sequence (DNA): TGTGCCAGCAGCTGGCCCGGGACTAGCGGGACCGGGGAGCTGTTTTTT. It yields the protein CASSWPGTSGTGELFF.

This chain links TRBV7-9 with TRBJ2-3, with D maybe TRBD1 (6 bases). This CDR3 contains 13 residues. CDR1 is SEHNR, CDR2 FQNEAQ, per germline (reference sequence). V lost 5 bases and J 3 bases, leaving 9 bases between the germline ends. CDR3 residues: CASSVTGTDTQYF. The CDR3, as DNA: TGTGCCAGCAGCGTCACAGGGACAGATACGCAGTATTTT.

The rearrangement uses TRBV6-1 and TRBJ2-1, with TRBD2 matching 9 bases. CDR3 length: 16 residues. Germline trimming cut 3 bases from V and 5 bases from J; bases unmatched to any gene: 8. Germline loops: CDR1 MNHNS, CDR2 SASEGT. The CDR3 reads CASSDGTSRSNNEQFF. In DNA form, the CDR3 reads TGTGCCAGCAGTGACGGGACTAGCAGGAGCAACAATGAGCAGTTCTTC.

This chain connects TRBV4-1 to TRBJ2-7, with D perhaps TRBD2 (6 bases). Germline V gene data show CDR1 as MGHRA and CDR2 as YSYEKL. The CDR3 has 16 amino acids. V was cut by 4 bases and J by 3 bases, with 19 bases left in between. CDR3 nucleotide sequence: TGCGCCAGCAGCCCCAGCTTGGGGGAGGCCTACTACGAGCAGTACTTC. The encoded protein is CASSPSLGEAYYEQYF.

The chain is built from TRBV6-5 and TRBJ1-2; 8 bases line up with TRBD1. This CDR3 contains 15 residues. Germline lookup yields CDR1 MNHEY and CDR2 SVGAGI. Germline trimming cut 6 bases from V and 4 bases from J; bases unmatched to any gene: 10. In nucleotides, the CDR3 is TGTGCCAGCAGGAATACCGGGACAGGCCTCTATGGCTACACCTTC. Protein product: CASRNTGTGLYGYTF.

This rearrangement joins TRBV5-1 to TRBJ2-7; 9 bases fit TRBD2. The CDR3 runs to 13 residues. The junction had 2 bases not matched to a gene; V was cut back by 0 bases and J by 7 bases. The germline CDR1 and CDR2 sequences are SGHRS and YFSETQ. The CDR3 region has the DNA TGCGCCAGCAGCTTGGGGCTAGCGGGGGAGCAGTACTTC. Encoded protein: CASSLGLAGEQYF.

The V and J genes are TRBV2 and TRBJ1-5; D not resolved. The CDR3 has 14 residues. V shed 6 bases and J shed 3 bases, with 12 bases lying between them. Germline V CDR1 and CDR2: SNHLY, FYNNEI. The CDR3 sequence is CASSQSQVNQPQHF. The CDR3 DNA reads as TGTGCCAGCAGCCAGTCCCAAGTCAATCAGCCCCAGCATTTT.

The rearrangement joins TRBV19 to TRBJ1-5, with D possibly TRBD1 on 5 matching bases. CDR1 is LNHDA and CDR2 is SQIVND in the germline V gene (reference sequence). This CDR3 comprises 14 residues. V gave up 3 bases and J gave up 1 base, with 7 bases separating them. The CDR3 sequence is CASSIGGSNQPQHF. Written as DNA, the CDR3 is TGTGCCAGTAGTATCGGGGGAAGCAATCAGCCCCAGCATTTT.

The J gene is TRBJ2-7, the V gene TRBV7-2, with 7 bases aligning to TRBD2. CDR1 is SGHTA and CDR2 is FQGNSA in the germline V gene. The CDR3 sequence is 15 residues long. Unmatched junction bases numbered 7, after V lost 1 base and J lost 4 bases. In nucleotides, the CDR3 is TGTGCCAGCAGCTTAGGGCCTAGCGGCTTATACGAGCAGTACTTC. Its protein is CASSLGPSGLYEQYF. The full variable domain, rest sourced from reference TRBV7-2 and TRBJ2-7, is GAGVSQSPSNKVTEKGKDVELRCDPISGHTALYWYRQSLGQGLEFLIYFQGNSAPDKSGLPSDRFSAERTGGSVSTLTIQRTQQEDSAVYLCASSLGPSGLYEQYFGPGTRLTVT.

This clone was recorded a few times. The same CDR3 arises from other DNA sequences in this sample as well. The chain couples TRBV27 to TRBJ1-1; no clear D. V dropped 3 bases and J dropped 4 bases, with 12 bases sitting between them. Germline values: CDR1 MNHEY, CDR2 SMNVEV (reference sequence). The CDR3 is 14 residues long. CDR3 region: CASSLRRGGTEAFF. CDR3 sequence (DNA): TGTGCCAGCAGTTTGAGGCGGGGAGGCACTGAAGCTTTCTTT.

The CDR3 is CASSSGGPLIGELFF. The CDR3 DNA follows: TGCGCCAGCAGCTCGGGAGGGCCTTTAATCGGGGAGCTGTTTTTT. V usage is TRBV5-1 and J usage is TRBJ2-2; 8 nucleotides align to TRBD2. Germline-derived CDR1 and CDR2 are SGHRS and YFSETQ. The V segment lost 3 bases and the J segment 7 bases; nucleotides outside the gene matches: 8. CDR3 length: 15 amino acids.

This clone was counted ten times or more. V gene TRBV2 combines with J gene TRBJ2-1; 10 nucleotides line up with TRBD2. The CDR3 sequence is 14 residues long. The J segment lost 4 bases and the V segment lost 7 bases, leaving 4 bases of the junction unmatched. Germline V gene sequence: CDR1 SNHLY, CDR2 FYNNEI. The chain's CDR3 is CASILAGSYNEQFF. CDR3 nucleotides: TGTGCCAGCATACTAGCGGGAAGTTACAATGAGCAGTTCTTC.

V and J are TRBV23-1 and TRBJ1-1; the D gene is possibly TRBD1 (5 bases). TRBV23-1 is placed among ORFs of uncertain function. V dropped 6 bases and J dropped 4 bases, with 18 bases sitting between them. This CDR3 spans 15 amino acids. In DNA, the CDR3 is TGCGCCAGCAGCACTACCGAGGAGGGGTTCACTGAAGCTTTCTTT. Translation gives CASSTTEEGFTEAFF.

The chain links TRBV5-4 to TRBJ1-2; the match to TRBD1 covers 9 bases. With 4 bases clipped from V and 7 bases from J, the junction kept 8 bases outside the gene matches. The length of the CDR3 is 14 residues. Per germline, CDR1 SGHNT and CDR2 YYREEE (reference sequence). Here the CDR3 reads CASSEKQGATGYTF. The CDR3 DNA is TGTGCCAGCAGCGAAAAACAGGGGGCGACTGGCTACACCTTC. Combining the CDR3 with reference TRBV5-4 and TRBJ1-2 gives the whole variable domain ETGVTQSPTHLIKTRGQQVTLRCSSQSGHNTVSWYQQALGQGPQFIFQYYREEENGRGNFPPRFSGLQFPNYSSELNVNALELDDSALYLCASSEKQGATGYTFGSGTRLTVV.

This clone was counted between two and nine times. The CDR3 DNA is TGTGCCAGCAGTTACTGGAGCGGGAGGGCCTACAATGAGCAGTTCTTC. This sequence encodes CASSYWSGRAYNEQFF. The chain recombines TRBV6-5 with TRBJ2-1; 10 positions match TRBD2. CDR1 MNHEY and CDR2 SVGAGI come from the germline V gene. The CDR3 extends over 16 amino acids. The J segment lost 2 bases and the V segment lost 1 base, leaving 2 bases of the junction unmatched.

The chain employs TRBV9 and TRBJ2-3; 13 nucleotides agree with TRBD2. The CDR3 spans 17 residues. The junction had 9 bases not matched to a gene; V was cut back by 3 bases and J by 5 bases. The V gene's germline CDR1 is SGDLS and CDR2 YYNGEE. CDR3 nucleotides: TGTGCCAGCAGCGCTCGGACTAGCGGGAGTGTTGGAGATACGCAGTATTTT. Encoded protein: CASSARTSGSVGDTQYF.

The sample holds a few counts of this clone. J is TRBJ2-1 and V is TRBV5-1; possibly TRBD2 for D (6 bases). Trimming left V 4 bases short and J 2 bases short, with 19 bases between. Germline CDR1 SGHRS, CDR2 YFSETQ. The CDR3 extends over 17 amino acids. The CDR3 sequence: CASSPSLRGGAYNEQFF. Here the CDR3 DNA reads TGCGCCAGCAGCCCCTCCCTTCGTGGCGGGGCCTACAATGAGCAGTTCTTC.